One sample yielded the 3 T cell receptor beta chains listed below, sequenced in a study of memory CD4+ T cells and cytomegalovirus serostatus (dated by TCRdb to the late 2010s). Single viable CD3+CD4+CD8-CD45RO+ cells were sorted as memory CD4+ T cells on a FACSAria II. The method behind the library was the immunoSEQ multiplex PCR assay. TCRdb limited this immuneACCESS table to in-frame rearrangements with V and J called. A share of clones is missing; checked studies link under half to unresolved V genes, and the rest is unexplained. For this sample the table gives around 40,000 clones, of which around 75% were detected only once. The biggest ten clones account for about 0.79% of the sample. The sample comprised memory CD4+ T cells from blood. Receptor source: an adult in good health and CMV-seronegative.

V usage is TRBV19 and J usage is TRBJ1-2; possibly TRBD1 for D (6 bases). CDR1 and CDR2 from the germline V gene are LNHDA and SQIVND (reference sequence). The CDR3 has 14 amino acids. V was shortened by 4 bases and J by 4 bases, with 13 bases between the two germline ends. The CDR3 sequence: CASSRTGTVYGYTF. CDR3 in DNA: TGTGCCAGTAGTAGAACAGGGACTGTCTATGGCTACACCTTC.

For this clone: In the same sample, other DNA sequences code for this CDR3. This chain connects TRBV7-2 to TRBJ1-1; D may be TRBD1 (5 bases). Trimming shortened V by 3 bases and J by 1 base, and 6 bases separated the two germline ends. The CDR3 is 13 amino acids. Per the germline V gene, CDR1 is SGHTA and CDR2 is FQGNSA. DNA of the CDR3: TGTGCCAGCAGCTTTCAGGGGAACACTGAAGCTTTCTTT. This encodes CASSFQGNTEAFF.

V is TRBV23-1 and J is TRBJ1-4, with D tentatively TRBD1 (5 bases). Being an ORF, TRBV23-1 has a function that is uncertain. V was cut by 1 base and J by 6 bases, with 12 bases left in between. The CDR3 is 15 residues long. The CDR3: CASSQFGASYEKLFF. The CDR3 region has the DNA TGCGCCAGCAGTCAATTTGGGGCGTCCTATGAAAAACTGTTTTTT.